The 7 T cell receptor beta chains listed next were all sequenced from one sample in a study of blood T cell repertoires in COVID-19. Generated by immunoSEQ multiplex PCR, the TCRdb table keeps only in-frame clones and is missing some. The repertoire holds 210,000 or so clones, approximately 84% seen once, with 4.5% to 6% in the top ten. Sequenced: peripheral blood. The receptors stem from a woman in her 70s with active or convalescent COVID-19.

The CDR3 DNA reads TGTGCCAGCTCAGCAGGATCTTACTACGAGCAGTACTTC. It codes for CASSAGSYYEQYF. The chain has TRBV18 and TRBJ2-7; the D is unclear. Trimming stripped 5 bases from V and 3 bases from J, with 11 bases between. Germline CDR1 is KGHSH and CDR2 is LQKENI. CDR3 length equals 13 residues.

This chain links TRBV4-2 with TRBJ2-7; 7 bases are a match to TRBD2. This CDR3 is built from 16 residues. The V and J ends lost 6 bases and 3 bases, in that order; junction bases with no gene match: 14. The germline V gene encodes CDR1 LGHNA and CDR2 YNFKEQ. CDR3: CASSLSGGSPLYEQYF. The CDR3 coding sequence is TGTGCCAGCAGTCTATCTGGCGGGAGTCCCCTCTACGAGCAGTACTTC.

The V and J genes are TRBV2 and TRBJ1-5; 7 positions agree with TRBD1. Germline CDR1 is SNHLY and CDR2 is FYNNEI. The CDR3 loop spans 15 amino acids. V shed 6 bases and J 6 bases; nucleotides not matched to a gene: 11. CDR3 nucleotides: TGTGCCAGCAGACCCACGGACAGGCTGGGTCAGCCCCAGCATTTT. Translating gives CASRPTDRLGQPQHF.

The chain carries TRBV3-1 (or the pseudogene TRBV3-2) and TRBJ2-1, with 11 bases identical to TRBD2. This CDR3 contains 16 residues. The V gene's germline CDR1 is LGHDT and CDR2 YNNKEL (reference sequence). After removal of 1 base from V and 9 bases from J, the junction contained 8 bases not matched to a gene. CDR3 amino acids: CASSQALAGGHGEQFF. The CDR3 region has the DNA TGTGCCAGCAGCCAAGCTCTAGCGGGAGGCCACGGTGAGCAGTTCTTC.

The chain carries TRBV30 and TRBJ2-1, with a tentative D call TRBD1 (7 bases). The CDR3 covers 15 residues. Germline CDR1 and CDR2: GTSNPN and SVGIG (reference sequence). Trimming removed 2 bases from V and 4 bases from J, with 15 bases in between. CDR3 sequence: CAWSMGGQVYNEQFF. The CDR3, as DNA: TGTGCCTGGAGTATGGGAGGACAGGTATACAATGAGCAGTTCTTC.

The chain combines TRBV7-2 with TRBJ2-7; D is undetermined. Germline V gene sequence: CDR1 SGHTA, CDR2 FQGNSA. The V and J ends lost 6 bases and 5 bases respectively, with 20 bases between them. The CDR3 is 15 residues long. The CDR3 DNA is TGTGCCAGCAGTTTGAAAGAGTTAGCTGGTGACGAGCAGTACTTC. It is translated as CASSLKELAGDEQYF.

The rearrangement uses TRBV12-5 and TRBJ2-1, with 10 positions matching TRBD2. CDR3 length equals 18 residues. Germline CDR1 reads LGHNT; CDR2 reads FRNRAP. J was trimmed by 2 bases and V by 4 bases; bases with no gene match: 11. The CDR3 region is CASGSRGAGGPTYNEQFF. CDR3 sequence (DNA): TGTGCTAGTGGTTCCCGTGGAGCGGGAGGGCCAACCTACAATGAGCAGTTCTTC.